These 10 T cell receptor beta chains were all obtained from the same sample, sequenced in a study of T-cell reconstitution after alpha-beta-depleted transplantation in children. Unique molecular identifiers tagged the TCRbeta library. TCRdb itself ran the PCR reads through MiXCR, one entry per CDR3 protein. This sample has about 460,000 distinct CDR3 sequences, with roughly a tenth found just once. The sequences come from PBMCs, collected before TCRalphabeta/CD19-depleted stem cell transplant. The receptors were sampled from a child aged 2-15 years with inherited bone marrow failure, due to receive a stem cell transplant.

Notes on this clonotype: This may stem from a read error, because a much larger clone lies one nucleotide away. The chain employs TRBV13 and TRBJ1-5, with D hard to call. Germline V lookup: CDR1 PRHDT, CDR2 FYEKMQ (reference sequence). The CDR3 has 15 amino acids. The CDR3 region has the DNA TGTGCCAGCAGCTTAGGCCTAATAGGGAGCCAGCGCCAGCATTTT. Translation: CASSLGLIGSQRQHF.

This clonotype came up many times. The chain couples TRBV27 to TRBJ2-3, with D possibly matching TRBD2 (5 bases). CDR1 MNHEY and CDR2 SMNVEV come from the germline V gene (reference sequence). The ends were cut back, 5 bases at V and 4 bases at J, with 19 bases in the middle. There are 16 residues in the CDR3. The CDR3 coding sequence is TGTGCCAGCAGTCCCGGGTTTAGCGAGTTCGCAGATACGCAGTATTTT. Translated: CASSPGFSEFADTQYF.

This clonotype appeared many times. The chain links TRBV19 to TRBJ2-2; unclear D gene. The CDR3 runs 13 residues. V lost 1 base and J lost 4, with 4 bases in between. Germline loops: CDR1 LNHDA, CDR2 SQIVND (reference sequence). CDR3 region: CASSIGSTGELFF. CDR3 in DNA: TGTGCCAGTAGTATAGGGTCCACCGGGGAGCTGTTTTTT.

This clonotype was observed at least ten times. The CDR3: CASSSTGSEDEQYF. The CDR3 DNA follows: TGTGCCAGCAGCTCCACAGGGTCCGAGGACGAGCAGTACTTC. The chain is built from TRBV7-9 and TRBJ2-7; D may be TRBD1 (6 bases). Germline-derived CDR1 and CDR2 are SEHNR and FQNEAQ (reference sequence). Trimming removed 4 bases at V and 5 bases at J, with 15 bases between. The CDR3 is 14 residues long.

This clonotype was recorded many times. The gene calls are TRBV7-2 and TRBJ2-3; TRBD1 agrees at 10 bases. V shed 5 bases and J 0 bases; nucleotides not matched to a gene: 2. The CDR3 is made up of 15 amino acids. Germline values: CDR1 SGHTA, CDR2 FQGNSA. The CDR3 loop is CASSRQGASTDTQYF. The DNA of the CDR3 is TGTGCCAGCAGCCGACAGGGGGCAAGCACAGATACGCAGTATTTT.

This clonotype was observed many times. The chain recombines TRBV20-1 with TRBJ2-5; tentatively, D is TRBD1 or TRBD2 (6 bases each). Looked up from germline, CDR1 is DFQATT and CDR2 is SNEGSKA (reference sequence). The CDR3 consists of 16 residues. V was clipped by 2 bases and J by 5 bases, with 21 bases between them. CDR3 DNA sequence: TGCAGTGCTAGATCGAAGGGGGGCAGGTTGGGCGAGACCCAGTACTTC. As protein: CSARSKGGRLGETQYF.

This clonotype has a count of ten or more. The chain has TRBV11-2 and TRBJ2-1; 8 nucleotides agree with TRBD2. The CDR3 is made up of 16 amino acids. CDR1 is SGHAT and CDR2 is FQNNGV in the germline V gene. The V gene end was trimmed by 4 bases and the J gene end by 4 bases; junction bases not matched to a gene: 9. The CDR3 region has the DNA TGTGCCAGCAGCTCCGAGCGGGAGATAAAATACAATGAGCAGTTCTTC. It codes for CASSSEREIKYNEQFF.

The V gene is TRBV6-5, the J gene TRBJ2-1; 9 bases fit TRBD1. The J segment lost 1 base and the V segment lost 4 bases, leaving 2 bases of the junction unmatched. Germline CDR1 reads MNHEY; CDR2 reads SVGAGI. There are 15 residues in the CDR3. The CDR3 region is CASSSQGASYNEQFF. The CDR3 DNA reads as TGTGCCAGCAGTTCACAGGGGGCGTCCTACAATGAGCAGTTCTTC.

This clonotype was seen many times. The gene calls are TRBV28 and TRBJ2-5; D is uncertain. This CDR3 contains 13 residues. The germline CDR1 and CDR2 sequences are MDHEN and SYDVKM. V shed 6 bases and J shed 2 bases, with 10 bases lying between them. CDR3 DNA sequence: TGTGCCAGCAGCGGACGGAATCAAGAGACCCAGTACTTC. Protein product: CASSGRNQETQYF.

With respect to this clonotype: A single base separates this from a much larger clone, so it may be a read error. This rearrangement joins TRBV5-1 to TRBJ1-5; D is unclear. The CDR3 loop spans 13 amino acids. V was shortened by 4 bases and J by 7 bases, with 12 bases between the two germline ends. From germline, CDR1 is SGHRS and CDR2 YFSETQ. Here the CDR3 DNA reads TGCGCCAGCAGCCCGGTTGTACTACAGCCCCAGCATTTT. This sequence encodes CASSPVVLQPQHF.